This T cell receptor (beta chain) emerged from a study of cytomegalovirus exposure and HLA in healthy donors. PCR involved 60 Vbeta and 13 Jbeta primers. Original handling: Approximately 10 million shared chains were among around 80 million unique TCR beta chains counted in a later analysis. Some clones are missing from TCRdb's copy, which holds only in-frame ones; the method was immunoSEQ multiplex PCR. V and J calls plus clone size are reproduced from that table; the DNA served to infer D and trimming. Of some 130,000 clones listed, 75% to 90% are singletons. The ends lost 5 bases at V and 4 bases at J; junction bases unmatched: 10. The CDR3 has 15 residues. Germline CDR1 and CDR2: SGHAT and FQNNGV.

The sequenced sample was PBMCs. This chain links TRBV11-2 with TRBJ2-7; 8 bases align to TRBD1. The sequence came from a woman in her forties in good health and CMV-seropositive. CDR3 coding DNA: TGTGCCAGCAGCGGGACAGGAACAACAAAATACGAGCAGTACTTC. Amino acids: CASSGTGTTKYEQYF.